What follows are 26 T cell receptor beta chains derived from one specimen sequenced in a study of patients and donors after allogeneic stem cell transplantation. MiXCR, run by TCRdb on the RT-PCR reads, gives a single entry per CDR3 protein. The sample carries fewer than 95,000 distinct CDR3 sequences, around 5% recorded once. What was sequenced was blood, either unsorted or a sorted T cell fraction (not recorded which). The receptor source for this set is a human donor who was either an allogeneic HSCT recipient or a stem cell or donor lymphocyte infusion donor (not recorded which). It is not recorded whose cells these are; they may come from a transplant donor.

At least ten counts were recorded for this clonotype. The gene calls are TRBV11-2 and TRBJ2-2, with 8 bases aligning to TRBD1. Trimming cost V 5 bases and J 4 bases; bases outside gene matches: 12. Germline assignment: CDR1 SGHAT and CDR2 FQNNGV. The CDR3 sequence is 17 residues long. The CDR3: CASSPDRDRLLTGELFF. Written as DNA, the CDR3 is TGTGCCAGCAGCCCCGACCGGGACAGGTTACTCACCGGGGAGCTGTTTTTT.

The chain has TRBV20-1 and TRBJ2-7; 8 positions agree with TRBD1. Germline CDR1 and CDR2: DFQATT and SNEGSKA (reference sequence). CDR3 length: 15 residues. J was trimmed by 6 bases and V by 5 bases; bases with no gene match: 15. In DNA form, the CDR3 reads TGCAGTGCTTTAACCGGGACAGGTACCTTCAGCGAGCAGTACTTC. Protein: CSALTGTGTFSEQYF.

This clonotype was counted many times. The chain links TRBV5-1 to TRBJ2-3; D is undetermined. With 0 bases removed from V and 0 bases from J, the gap between germline ends came to 5 bases. Germline values: CDR1 SGHRS, CDR2 YFSETQ. This CDR3 contains 14 residues. This CDR3 reads CASSLVGSTDTQYF. CDR3 coding DNA: TGCGCCAGCAGCTTGGTAGGCAGCACAGATACGCAGTATTTT.

Ten or more counts support this clonotype. The chain joins TRBV18 to TRBJ2-5, with D tentatively TRBD2 (5 bases). The CDR3 has 17 residues. Trimming took off 1 base at V and 2 bases at J, with 17 bases between the two ends. Per the germline V gene, CDR1 is KGHSH and CDR2 is LQKENI. CDR3 sequence reads: CASSPQAASSGQETQYF. CDR3 DNA: TGTGCCAGCTCACCACAGGCCGCTAGCAGCGGACAAGAGACCCAGTACTTC.

This clonotype was detected many times. The V and J genes are TRBV11-1 and TRBJ2-1; the D gene is possibly TRBD2 (6 bases). V was clipped by 3 bases and J by 3 bases, with 9 bases between them. Germline-derived CDR1 and CDR2 are SGHAT and FQDESV (reference sequence). The length of the CDR3 is 14 residues. The CDR3 is CASSFTGVYNEQFF. Here the CDR3 DNA reads TGTGCCAGCAGCTTCACGGGGGTCTACAATGAGCAGTTCTTC.

This clonotype was found many times. The chain employs TRBV28 and TRBJ1-2; D unclear. CDR1 and CDR2 (germline): MDHEN, SYDVKM. CDR3 length: 12 amino acids. Trimming shortened V by 3 bases and J by 5 bases, and 7 bases separated the two germline ends. The CDR3 nucleotides read TGTGCCAGCAGTTTTCGAGGGTATGGCTACACCTTC. Amino acids: CASSFRGYGYTF.

Comments on this clonotype: A much larger clone sits a single nucleotide away, making a read error possible. The genes are TRBV30 and TRBJ2-1; 10 bases fit TRBD2. This CDR3 comprises 13 residues. CDR1 and CDR2 (germline): GTSNPN, SVGIG (reference sequence). CDR3 nucleotides: TGTGCCTGGGAGCGGGAGGGGTACAATGAGCACTTCTTC. Residues: CAWEREGYNEHFF. Full variable domain (outside the CDR3, taken from reference TRBV30 and TRBJ2-1): SQTIHQWPATLVQPVGSPLSLECTVEGTSNPNLYWYRQAAGRGLQLLFYSVGIGQISSEVPQNLSASRPQDRQFILSSKKLLLSDSGFYLCAWEREGYNEHFFGPGTRLTVL.

In this sample, this clonotype turned up many times. The chain links TRBV20-1 to TRBJ2-2, with TRBD2 matching over 7 bases. CDR3 length: 14 amino acids. The germline CDR1 and CDR2 sequences are DFQATT and SNEGSKA (reference sequence). CDR3 loop: CTALDAGDTGELFF. For the CDR3, the DNA is TGCACCGCGTTAGACGCGGGGGACACCGGGGAGCTGTTTTTT.

This clonotype was counted only a few times. The chain uses TRBV3-1 and TRBJ2-7; D call uncertain. Between the trimmed V and J ends, which lost 0 bases and 6 bases, there was a span of 6 bases. Germline V gene sequence: CDR1 LGHDT, CDR2 YNNKEL (reference sequence). The CDR3 is 12 residues long. The CDR3 DNA reads as TGTGCCAGCAGCCAAGAGAGTCGCGAGCAGTACTTC. Its protein product is CASSQESREQYF.

This clonotype was seen ten or more times. This chain links TRBV5-1 with TRBJ2-2, with TRBD1 identical over 9 bases. Per germline, CDR1 SGHRS and CDR2 YFSETQ. The CDR3 covers 15 residues. The junction had 8 bases not matched to a gene; V was cut back by 4 bases and J by 7 bases. In DNA form, the CDR3 reads TGCGCCAGCAGCGACACAGGGGGCCGAGTCGGGGAGCTGTTTTTT. Amino acid sequence: CASSDTGGRVGELFF. The full variable domain, in which reference TRBV5-1 and TRBJ2-2 provide the parts outside the CDR3, is KAGVTQTPRYLIKTRGQQVTLSCSPISGHRSVSWYQQTPGQGLQFLFEYFSETQRNKGNFPGRFSGRQFSNSRSEMNVSTLELGDSALYLCASSDTGGRVGELFFGEGSRLTVL.

The chain is built from TRBV19 and TRBJ2-5; the D gene is possibly TRBD1 (5 bases). The CDR3 covers 14 residues. V was cut by 3 bases and J by 2 bases, with 10 bases left in between. Germline V gives CDR1 LNHDA, CDR2 SQIVND (reference sequence). The CDR3 nucleotides read TGTGCCAGTAGTATGTGGGGCCCTCAAGAGACCCAGTACTTC. Protein sequence: CASSMWGPQETQYF.

There are a few counts of this clonotype. A clone one base away is much larger, so this may be a read error. The chain combines TRBV7-3 with TRBJ2-7; D ambiguous. Germline-derived CDR1 and CDR2 are SGHTA and FQGTGA. This CDR3 spans 13 amino acids. CDR3 region: CVSSPSDRQKQYF. The CDR3 DNA sequence: TGTGTCAGCAGCCCCTCGGACCGCCAAAAGCAGTACTTC.

This clonotype was counted many times. The rearrangement joins TRBV5-6 to TRBJ2-6, with D uncertain. Germline V lookup: CDR1 SGHDT, CDR2 YYEEEE. The CDR3 runs to 14 residues. V dropped 0 bases and J dropped 2 bases, with 3 bases sitting between them. CDR3 in DNA: TGTGCCAGCAGCTTGGTCGCTGGGGCCAACGTCCTGACTTTC. Translation: CASSLVAGANVLTF.

There are many counts of this clonotype. The chain employs TRBV3-1 and TRBJ1-2; no clear D gene. Deletions cut 1 base from V and 4 bases from J, with 10 bases between. The CDR3 covers 14 residues. Germline lookup yields CDR1 LGHDT and CDR2 YNNKEL (reference sequence). CDR3 region: CASSQGEGLYGYTF. CDR3 sequence (DNA): TGTGCCAGCAGCCAAGGGGAGGGTCTCTATGGCTACACCTTC.

This clonotype was found many times. The chain links TRBV20-1 to TRBJ2-7; either TRBD1 or TRBD2 may supply D (5 bases each). This CDR3 has 14 residues. Between the trimmed V and J ends, which lost 0 bases and 3 bases, there was a span of 12 bases. Germline-derived CDR1 and CDR2 are DFQATT and SNEGSKA (reference sequence). In nucleotides, the CDR3 is TGCAGTGCTAGAGATCAGAGGGGAAGCTACGAGCAGTACTTC. Its protein is CSARDQRGSYEQYF.

This clonotype was recorded many times. The chain employs TRBV12-3 or TRBV12-4 and TRBJ2-4; D perhaps matches TRBD2 (5 bases). The CDR3 loop spans 15 amino acids. Trimming removed 3 bases at V and 1 base at J, with 10 bases between. The CDR3 loop reads CASSFRGDAKNIQYF. For the CDR3, the DNA is TGTGCCAGCAGTTTCCGGGGTGATGCCAAAAACATTCAGTACTTC.

The sample holds many counts of this clonotype. V usage is TRBV7-8 and J usage is TRBJ2-7, with 11 bases that match TRBD2. Trimming removed 0 bases from V and 3 bases from J; junction bases left unmatched: 4. Per germline, CDR1 SGHVS and CDR2 FQNEAQ. CDR3 length: 16 amino acids. CDR3 coding DNA: TGTGCCAGCAGCTTAGCGCAGCTAGCGGGAGGCTACGAGCAGTACTTC. It encodes CASSLAQLAGGYEQYF. The full variable domain, in which reference TRBV7-8 and TRBJ2-7 provide the parts outside the CDR3, is GAGVSQSPRYKVAKRGQDVALRCDPISGHVSLFWYQQALGQGPEFLTYFQNEAQLDKSGLPSDRFFAERPEGSVSTLKIQRTQQEDSAVYLCASSLAQLAGGYEQYFGPGTRLTVT.

This clonotype was recorded a few times. The V call is TRBV12-3 or TRBV12-4, the J call TRBJ2-5; D might be TRBD1 (5 bases). Trimming left V 8 bases short and J 7 bases short, with 20 bases between. This CDR3 comprises 14 residues. CDR3 nucleotides: TGTGCCAGCGGGATAGGGGATTTCCCAGGGACCCAGTACTTC. This sequence encodes CASGIGDFPGTQYF.

This clonotype was found many times. The chain couples TRBV7-2 to TRBJ2-5, with D tentatively TRBD2 (5 bases). Between the trimmed V and J ends, which lost 1 base and 4 bases, there was a span of 13 bases. Per the germline V gene, CDR1 is SGHTA and CDR2 is FQGNSA. CDR3 length: 15 amino acids. The CDR3 DNA is TGTGCCAGCAGCTTAGGCGACTACCCCGGAGAGACCCAGTACTTC. This codes for CASSLGDYPGETQYF.

This clonotype was recorded a few times. The chain couples TRBV20-1 to TRBJ2-1, with no clear D. Germline loops: CDR1 DFQATT, CDR2 SNEGSKA (reference sequence). There are 11 residues in the CDR3. The V gene lost 4 bases and the J gene lost 6 bases, with 7 bases spanning the gap. The CDR3 here is CSAMLPNEQFF. The CDR3, as DNA: TGCAGTGCTATGCTACCCAATGAGCAGTTCTTC.

Many counts were recorded for this clonotype. V and J are TRBV12-3 or TRBV12-4 and TRBJ2-7, with TRBD2 matching over 14 bases. This CDR3 contains 18 residues. J was trimmed by 3 bases and V by 5 bases; bases with no gene match: 12. The chain's CDR3 is CASSGGLAGAPILYEQYF. As DNA, the CDR3 is TGTGCCAGCAGTGGGGGACTAGCGGGAGCCCCAATTCTCTACGAGCAGTACTTC.

The chain joins TRBV2 to TRBJ2-2; a weak D match, TRBD2 (7 bases). V lost 3 bases, J lost 3 bases, and 11 bases lay in between. The length of the CDR3 is 15 residues. Germline lookup yields CDR1 SNHLY and CDR2 FYNNEI. CDR3: CASSEGGLDTGELFF. The CDR3 bases are TGTGCCAGCAGTGAGGGGGGGCTCGACACCGGGGAGCTGTTTTTT.

This clonotype showed up many times. The CDR3 nucleotides read TGTGCCAGCAGTATGACAGGGGTTATCTACGAGCAGTACTTC. It specifies CASSMTGVIYEQYF. The chain recombines TRBV7-9 with TRBJ2-7, with 8 bases lining up with TRBD1. V gave up 6 bases and J gave up 3 bases; unmatched junction bases: 7. This CDR3 is built from 14 residues. Germline CDR1 and CDR2: SEHNR and FQNEAQ (reference sequence).

The J gene is TRBJ1-6, the V gene TRBV19; D gene ambiguous. The CDR3 is made up of 14 amino acids. CDR1 is LNHDA, CDR2 SQIVND, per germline (reference sequence). The ends were cut back, 5 bases at V and 10 bases at J, with 15 bases in the middle. This CDR3 reads CASSDNGGRSPLHF. CDR3 DNA: TGTGCCAGTAGTGATAATGGAGGGCGATCACCCCTCCACTTT.

This clonotype was picked up many times. V is TRBV7-3 and J is TRBJ2-2, with TRBD1 matching 9 bases. Trimming cost V 5 bases and J 7 bases; bases outside gene matches: 5. This CDR3 is built from 14 residues. Per the germline V gene, CDR1 is SGHTA and CDR2 is FQGTGA. This CDR3 is CASSPSTGGGELFF. The DNA for the CDR3 is TGTGCCAGCAGCCCATCGACAGGGGGCGGGGAGCTGTTTTTT.

The chain couples TRBV6-1 to TRBJ2-7, with D hard to call. The ends were cut back, 7 bases at V and 1 base at J, with 23 bases in the middle. Germline V lookup: CDR1 MNHNS, CDR2 SASEGT. The CDR3 extends over 17 amino acids. The CDR3 region has the DNA TGTGCCAGCATCGAGAGATCAGGCAGTTCAAGGTCCTACGAGCAGTACTTC. Encoded protein: CASIERSGSSRSYEQYF.